The 26 T cell receptor beta chains listed next were all sequenced from one sample in a study of blood T cells in healthy people across ages. Together with a sample-barcoded 5' primer, a J-beta primer mix was included in a second PCR lasting about 6 to 12 cycles. TCRdb called the 5' RACE reads again in MiXCR, with one record for every CDR3 protein. The table records 600,000 to 650,000 distinct CDR3 sequences, roughly 53% of them present only once. Sequenced sample: blood. Receptor source: a man in his fifties or sixties in good health.

The rearrangement links TRBV28 to TRBJ2-5, with TRBD2 identical over 11 bases. V lost 5 bases, J lost 5 bases, and 7 bases stayed unmatched. Germline V lookup: CDR1 MDHEN, CDR2 SYDVKM. The CDR3 extends over 15 amino acids. The CDR3 DNA sequence: TGTGCCAGCAGTCCTACTAGCGGGGGAGTCGAGACCCAGTACTTC. It is translated as CASSPTSGGVETQYF.

The genes are TRBV11-2 and TRBJ1-4; no clear D gene. The CDR3 is made up of 13 amino acids. CDR1 and CDR2 from the germline V gene are SGHAT and FQNNGV. V was shortened by 0 bases and J by 8 bases, with 7 bases between the two germline ends. The CDR3 nucleotides are TGTGCCAGCAGCTTAGATATGGCAGAAAAACTGTTTTTT. Its protein product is CASSLDMAEKLFF.

This clonotype was seen a single time. The chain is built from TRBV20-1 and TRBJ2-1, with D maybe TRBD2 (5 bases). The CDR3 length is 13 residues. Germline lookup yields CDR1 DFQATT and CDR2 SNEGSKA (reference sequence). Trimming shortened V by 1 base and J by 5 bases, and 9 bases separated the two germline ends. The CDR3 spells CSARVPADNEQFF. The CDR3 DNA reads as TGCAGTGCTAGAGTGCCAGCGGACAATGAGCAGTTCTTC.

This clonotype came up a few times. The rearrangement links TRBV2 to TRBJ2-1, with TRBD1 identical over 7 bases. The CDR3 extends over 13 amino acids. V lost 8 bases to trimming and J lost 6 bases; unmatched junction nucleotides: 7. Per germline, CDR1 SNHLY and CDR2 FYNNEI. The CDR3 DNA is TGTGCCAGCGACAGGGTCTCTATCAATGAGCAGTTCTTC. Protein sequence: CASDRVSINEQFF.

V is TRBV5-1 and J is TRBJ2-1, with TRBD1 matching over 7 bases. Germline loops: CDR1 SGHRS, CDR2 YFSETQ. The J segment lost 5 bases and the V segment lost 2 bases, leaving 10 bases of the junction unmatched. The CDR3 runs 16 residues. DNA for the CDR3: TGCGCCAGCAGCTTCACAACAGGGGTCGGAGACAATGAGCAGTTCTTC. The encoded protein is CASSFTTGVGDNEQFF.

The sample holds a few counts of this clonotype. V and J are TRBV5-1 and TRBJ2-1, with 7 bases matching TRBD2. The germline V gene encodes CDR1 SGHRS and CDR2 YFSETQ. With 5 bases clipped from V and 1 base from J, the junction kept 6 bases outside the gene matches. The CDR3 runs to 15 residues. The CDR3 sequence: CASRGGAGSYNEQFF. The CDR3 coding sequence is TGCGCCAGCAGGGGAGGGGCAGGTTCCTACAATGAGCAGTTCTTC.

The rearrangement uses TRBV9 and TRBJ2-1, with 7 positions matching TRBD2. CDR3 size: 16 residues. Trimming cost V 4 bases and J 3 bases; bases outside gene matches: 10. In germline, CDR1 is SGDLS, CDR2 YYNGEE. The CDR3, as DNA: TGTGCCAGCAGCCGAGGCCCCAGCGGGGACTACAATGAGCAGTTCTTC. Protein sequence: CASSRGPSGDYNEQFF.

The gene calls are TRBV5-1 and TRBJ2-7; 10 bases are a match to TRBD2. The CDR3 is 15 amino acids. Germline trimming cut 2 bases from V and 7 bases from J; bases unmatched to any gene: 9. Germline-derived CDR1 and CDR2 are SGHRS and YFSETQ. CDR3 sequence reads: CASSFGLAGVDEQYF. DNA of the CDR3: TGCGCCAGCAGCTTCGGTCTAGCGGGGGTAGATGAGCAGTACTTC.

The chain combines TRBV5-8 with TRBJ2-3; TRBD2 agrees at 13 bases. The junction had 6 bases not matched to a gene; V was cut back by 2 bases and J by 6 bases. Germline-derived CDR1 and CDR2 are SGHTS and YDEGEE. This CDR3 is built from 16 residues. The CDR3 is CASSFGLAGAGDTQYF. CDR3 DNA: TGTGCCAGCAGCTTCGGACTAGCGGGGGCCGGGGATACGCAGTATTTT.

The chain employs TRBV7-2 and TRBJ2-5; tentative D call: TRBD2 (6 bases). This CDR3 comprises 16 residues. Trimming left V 1 base short and J 6 bases short, with 18 bases between. CDR1 is SGHTA, CDR2 FQGNSA, per germline. The CDR3 sequence: CASSLGDGGNGQTQYF. CDR3 DNA: TGTGCCAGCAGCTTAGGCGACGGCGGGAACGGTCAGACCCAGTACTTC.

The chain links TRBV6-1 to TRBJ2-5; 7 bases are shared with TRBD2. The CDR3 has 13 amino acids. CDR1 and CDR2 from the germline V gene are MNHNS and SASEGT. V was pared by 2 bases and J by 5 bases, with 2 bases of the junction left unmatched. The CDR3 region has the DNA TGTGCCAGCAGTGAAAGGCGGGGGGAGACCCAGTACTTC. This sequence encodes CASSERRGETQYF.

In DNA, the CDR3 is TGCGCCAGCAGCTTGGCTCCGGGGAACGGGCCAAATGAGCAGTACTTC. Translating it yields CASSLAPGNGPNEQYF. The chain couples TRBV5-1 to TRBJ2-5, with a weak D call TRBD2 (5 bases). CDR1 and CDR2 (germline): SGHRS, YFSETQ. V lost 0 bases and J 11 bases, leaving 23 bases between the germline ends. The CDR3 has 16 amino acids.

This chain uses TRBV4-2 with TRBJ2-3; D is possibly TRBD2 (5 bases). CDR3 size: 15 residues. Trimming took 0 bases from V and 3 from J, leaving 10 bases between them. Germline-derived CDR1 and CDR2 are LGHNA and YNFKEQ. This CDR3 is CASSQDSGETDTQYF. DNA for the CDR3: TGTGCCAGCAGCCAAGATTCCGGGGAAACAGATACGCAGTATTTT.

This clonotype was seen repeatedly, ten times or more. The gene calls are TRBV28 and TRBJ1-2; no clear D gene. Trimming pared 7 bases from V and 4 bases from J, leaving 10 bases between. The CDR3 spans 12 residues. Germline V CDR1 and CDR2: MDHEN, SYDVKM. CDR3 protein: CASTVGSYGYTF. The CDR3 region has the DNA TGTGCCAGCACGGTGGGGAGCTATGGCTACACCTTC.

This clonotype was counted at least ten times. The rearrangement uses TRBV20-1 and TRBJ2-1; TRBD1 matches at 7 bases. This CDR3 has 14 residues. Trimming cost V 5 bases and J 0 bases; bases outside gene matches: 4. Germline V CDR1 and CDR2: DFQATT, SNEGSKA (reference sequence). For the CDR3, the DNA is TGCAGTGCTCAGACAGGGAGCTCCTACAATGAGCAGTTCTTC. Encoded protein: CSAQTGSSYNEQFF.

The chain joins TRBV2 to TRBJ2-1, with 8 nucleotides matching TRBD1. V dropped 7 bases and J dropped 6; count of bases not matched to a gene: 5. The CDR3 totals 13 residues. Germline loops: CDR1 SNHLY, CDR2 FYNNEI. The CDR3 is CASTRQGINEQFF. CDR3 in DNA: TGTGCCAGCACTCGACAGGGGATCAATGAGCAGTTCTTC.

In this sample, this clonotype turned up a few times. The rearrangement uses TRBV7-9 and TRBJ2-1; TRBD2 matches at 9 bases. Germline CDR1 SEHNR, CDR2 FQNEAQ (reference sequence). V shed 5 bases, J shed 6 bases, and the junction held 8 bases outside the gene matches. This CDR3 region has 15 residues. CDR3 loop: CASSPSLAGSNEQFF. The CDR3 DNA is TGTGCCAGCAGCCCAAGCCTAGCGGGGAGCAATGAGCAGTTCTTC.

This clonotype has more than one count but fewer than ten. One base away lies a much larger clone, so this may be a sequencing read error. This sequence joins TRBV7-9 and TRBJ2-7; 9 bases align to TRBD2. CDR1 and CDR2 from the germline V gene are SEHNR and FQNEAQ (reference sequence). The CDR3 runs 15 residues. V lost 3 bases, J lost 7 bases, and 10 bases stayed unmatched. The CDR3 DNA reads TGTGCCAGCAGCTTTGCCAGCGGGGGGCCGGAAGAGCAGTACTTC. Its protein is CASSFASGGPEEQYF. Filled out from reference TRBV7-9 and TRBJ2-7, the complete variable domain reads DTGVSQNPRHKITKRGQNVTFRCDPISEHNRLYWYRQTLGQGPEFLTYFQNEAQLEKSRLLSDRFSAERPKGSFSTLEIQRTEQGDSAMYLCASSFASGGPEEQYFGPGTRLTVT.

The chain employs TRBV20-1 and TRBJ2-4; 11 bases align to TRBD2. This CDR3 is 17 amino acids long. Germline V CDR1 and CDR2: DFQATT, SNEGSKA (reference sequence). The V gene end was trimmed by 3 bases and the J gene end by 0 bases; junction bases not matched to a gene: 7. The CDR3 loop reads CSASRASGGLAKNIQYF. CDR3 bases: TGCAGTGCTAGTCGGGCTAGCGGGGGGTTAGCCAAAAACATTCAGTACTTC.

This chain joins TRBV6-2 or TRBV6-3 and TRBJ1-5; D gene unclear. The ends were cut back, 6 bases at V and 6 bases at J, with 9 bases in the middle. Germline V gene sequence: CDR1 MNHEY, CDR2 SVGEGT. The CDR3 is made up of 12 amino acids. The CDR3 protein is CASSSWGQPQHF. The CDR3 DNA follows: TGTGCCAGCAGCTCCTGGGGTCAGCCCCAGCATTTT.

V and J are TRBV5-1 and TRBJ2-7; 9 bases match TRBD1. Losses at the gene ends were 4 bases for V and 2 bases for J; bases not matched to a gene: 4. The CDR3 loop spans 14 amino acids. CDR1 and CDR2 from the germline V gene are SGHRS and YFSETQ. CDR3 loop: CASSEQGAPYEQYF. In DNA form, the CDR3 reads TGCGCCAGCAGCGAACAGGGGGCTCCCTACGAGCAGTACTTC.

V usage is TRBV5-1 and J usage is TRBJ2-5, with 8 bases aligning to TRBD2. CDR1 is SGHRS and CDR2 is YFSETQ in the germline V gene. The CDR3 covers 17 residues. V trimming: 2 bases; J trimming: 1 base; junction bases outside the gene matches: 10. The CDR3, as DNA: TGCGCCAGCAGCTTCTTAGCGGGGACCGGCCTCCAAGAGACCCAGTACTTC. Translated, it gives CASSFLAGTGLQETQYF.

This sequence joins TRBV20-1 and TRBJ2-3, with D possibly being TRBD2 (5 bases). V was cut by 7 bases and J by 0 bases, with 17 bases left in between. Germline V gene sequence: CDR1 DFQATT, CDR2 SNEGSKA (reference sequence). This CDR3 has 15 residues. The CDR3 reads CSVRPDWTSTDTQYF. For the CDR3, the DNA is TGCAGTGTCCGACCCGACTGGACTAGCACAGATACGCAGTATTTT.

The genes are TRBV20-1 and TRBJ2-7; D is perhaps TRBD2 (5 bases). This CDR3 is 14 amino acids long. The V and J ends lost 0 bases and 2 bases respectively, with 11 bases between them. CDR1 is DFQATT and CDR2 is SNEGSKA in the germline V gene (reference sequence). CDR3 region: CSAREGGRTYEQYF. The CDR3 coding sequence is TGCAGTGCTAGAGAGGGCGGGCGAACCTACGAGCAGTACTTC.

Comments on this clonotype: The junction departs from germline at one end; a sequencing error may be responsible. V usage is TRBV7-9 and J usage is TRBJ2-5; no reliable D call. Per the germline V gene, CDR1 is SEHNR and CDR2 is FQNEAQ (reference sequence). This CDR3 region has 11 residues. CDR3 loop: CANSPQETQYF. Written as DNA, the CDR3 is TGTGCCAACAGCCCGCAAGAGACCCAGTACTTC.

This clonotype was observed a few times. The chain recombines TRBV7-2 with TRBJ2-3, with D uncertain. The germline V gene has CDR1 SGHTA and CDR2 FQGNSA. This CDR3 comprises 12 residues. The V gene lost 4 bases and the J gene lost 6 bases, with 8 bases spanning the gap. The CDR3 loop is CASSSYLDTQYF. Written as DNA, the CDR3 is TGTGCCAGCAGCTCCTACCTGGATACGCAGTATTTT.